These 11 T cell receptor beta chains share one sample of origin, sequenced in a study of technical replicates of blood from several donors. Clones were sequenced by immunoSEQ multiplex PCR, and TCRdb holds only the in-frame ones, with some missing. In the table there are about 97,000 clones, approximately 96% of which are singletons. Material: T cells isolated from PBMCs. These receptors all stem from a human donor in good health.

The chain uses TRBV5-6 and TRBJ1-5; D is undetermined. This CDR3 has 12 amino acids. Trimming removed 2 bases at V and 7 bases at J, with 7 bases between. CDR1 SGHDT and CDR2 YYEEEE come from the germline V gene. This CDR3 reads CASSFGEQPQHF. The CDR3 nucleotides are TGTGCCAGCAGCTTCGGAGAGCAGCCCCAGCATTTT.

The chain recombines TRBV18 with TRBJ2-7; 10 nucleotides agree with TRBD2. The germline V gene has CDR1 KGHSH and CDR2 LQKENI. The CDR3 spans 12 residues. With 4 bases clipped from V and 6 bases from J, the junction kept 0 bases outside the gene matches. The CDR3 loop is CASSLAGGEQYF. The CDR3 region has the DNA TGTGCCAGCTCACTAGCGGGAGGCGAGCAGTACTTC. Using reference TRBV18 and TRBJ2-7 for the parts outside the CDR3, the full variable domain is NAGVMQNPRHLVRRRGQEARLRCSPMKGHSHVYWYRQLPEEGLKFMVYLQKENIIDESGMPKERFSAEFPKEGPSILRIQQVVRGDSAAYFCASSLAGGEQYFGPGTRLTVT.

CDR3 DNA sequence: TGTGCCAGCAGCGTCATGCGACTAGCGGGAGAGGATGAGCAGTTCTTC. Its translation: CASSVMRLAGEDEQFF. V gene TRBV9 combines with J gene TRBJ2-1, with TRBD2 matching over 12 bases. Germline values: CDR1 SGDLS, CDR2 YYNGEE. CDR3 length: 16 amino acids. The trim removed 2 bases at V and 8 bases at J, leaving 8 bases unmatched.

This chain joins TRBV11-3 and TRBJ1-5; possible D gene TRBD1, 5 bases. This CDR3 spans 15 amino acids. In germline, CDR1 is SGHNT, CDR2 YENEEA. V was shortened by 5 bases and J by 0 bases, with 11 bases between the two germline ends. CDR3 region: CASSKGLDSNQPQHF. The CDR3 DNA follows: TGTGCCAGCAGCAAGGGACTGGATAGCAATCAGCCCCAGCATTTT.

The rearrangement links TRBV27 to TRBJ2-2, with D possibly TRBD1 on 6 matching bases. Germline V gives CDR1 MNHEY, CDR2 SMNVEV (reference sequence). The CDR3 runs 16 residues. Between the trimmed V and J ends, which lost 4 bases and 5 bases, there was a span of 17 bases. Here the CDR3 DNA reads TGTGCCAGCAGTTCCTACAGGGAGACTTGGACCGGGGAGCTGTTTTTT. Its protein is CASSSYRETWTGELFF.

This chain uses TRBV9 with TRBJ2-1; D perhaps matches TRBD1 (7 bases). The CDR3 extends over 13 amino acids. Between the trimmed V and J ends, which lost 0 bases and 7 bases, there was a span of 8 bases. The germline V gene has CDR1 SGDLS and CDR2 YYNGEE. The DNA for the CDR3 is TGTGCCAGCAGCGTAGCAGGGGGGAATGAGCAGTTCTTC. Its protein is CASSVAGGNEQFF. The full variable domain, with the rest looked up from reference TRBV9 and TRBJ2-1, is DSGVTQTPKHLITATGQRVTLRCSPRSGDLSVYWYQQSLDQGLQFLIQYYNGEERAKGNILERFSAQQFPDLHSELNLSSLELGDSALYFCASSVAGGNEQFFGPGTRLTVL.

The chain recombines TRBV19 with TRBJ2-5, with 11 bases aligning to TRBD1. The CDR3 has 14 amino acids. Germline CDR1 reads LNHDA; CDR2 reads SQIVND (reference sequence). V shed 5 bases and J 4 bases; nucleotides not matched to a gene: 3. This CDR3 is CASSPGTGGETQYF. DNA of the CDR3: TGTGCCAGTAGTCCAGGGACAGGGGGAGAGACCCAGTACTTC.

V and J are TRBV29-1 and TRBJ1-1; D is undetermined. Deletions cut 2 bases from V and 5 bases from J, with 9 bases between. Germline CDR1 reads SQVTM; CDR2 reads ANQGSEA. The length of the CDR3 is 12 residues. The CDR3 DNA reads TGCAGCGTTGAATATCCGGGTACTGAAGCTTTCTTT. This gives the protein CSVEYPGTEAFF.

Only one count was recorded for this clone. The chain joins TRBV7-3 to TRBJ1-1; TRBD1 matches at 7 bases. CDR3 size: 13 residues. The V segment lost 4 bases and the J segment 4 bases; nucleotides outside the gene matches: 3. In germline, CDR1 is SGHTA, CDR2 FQGTGA. The CDR3 reads CASSSSGGTEAFF. Written as DNA, the CDR3 is TGTGCCAGCAGCTCTTCAGGGGGCACTGAAGCTTTCTTT.

The J gene is TRBJ2-7, the V gene TRBV5-1; D uncertain. There are 11 residues in the CDR3. Germline assignment: CDR1 SGHRS and CDR2 YFSETQ. V shed 4 bases and J shed 2 bases, with 4 bases lying between them. CDR3 nucleotide sequence: TGCGCCAGCAGCACAGCCTACGAGCAGTACTTC. Translated, it gives CASSTAYEQYF.

The J gene is TRBJ1-1, the V gene TRBV9; TRBD1 aligns across 8 bases. In germline, CDR1 is SGDLS, CDR2 YYNGEE. The V segment lost 0 bases and the J segment 8 bases; nucleotides outside the gene matches: 9. The CDR3 is 15 residues long. CDR3 nucleotides: TGTGCCAGCAGCGTAGATGGGTTGGCAGGGGGCGAAGCTTTCTTT. Translated, it gives CASSVDGLAGGEAFF.